This is a list of T cell receptor beta chains from one sample in a study of cytomegalovirus exposure and HLA in healthy donors. The repertoire was sequenced with immunoSEQ multiplex PCR; TCRdb's copy has only in-frame clones and lacks some. The sample yields about 190,000 clones, around 73% seen once. Sequencing was done on a sample of PBMCs. These receptors were collected from a woman in her thirties in good health and CMV-seropositive. The CDR3 runs from the conserved cysteine through the conserved F or W. Each record gives: clone size, D gene, V gene, J gene, CDR3 protein, CDR3 DNA. D genes are given only for firm matches. Not all rows give a size; the values are once, few, many and, for expanded clones, a class.

-	-	TRBV2	TRBJ1-1	CASSGDEATVAEAFF	TGTGCCAGCAGTGGTGATGAGGCGACAGTCGCTGAAGCTTTCTTT
-	-	TRBV10-3	TRBJ2-3	CAIAGSRDTQYF	TGTGCCATCGCAGGGTCTAGAGATACGCAGTATTTT
few	TRBD1	TRBV28	TRBJ2-6	CASSGQGSPSGANVLTF	TGTGCCAGCAGTGGACAGGGGAGCCCCTCTGGGGCCAACGTCCTGACTTTC
-	-	TRBV5-1	TRBJ1-1	CASSLAAGVTEAFF	TGCGCCAGCAGCTTGGCCGCGGGGGTCACTGAAGCTTTCTTT
few	TRBD1	TRBV7-9	TRBJ2-3	CASSIQGGTDTQYF	TGTGCCAGCAGCATACAGGGGGGTACAGATACGCAGTATTTT
-	-	TRBV7-2	TRBJ1-2	CASSAAWQGRKDGYTF	TGTGCCAGCAGCGCGGCGTGGCAGGGGCGAAAGGATGGCTACACCTTC
-	-	TRBV28	TRBJ2-7	CASSAGFLSSYEQYF	TGTGCCAGCAGCGCCGGGTTTTTGAGCTCCTACGAGCAGTACTTC
once	-	TRBV2	TRBJ1-1	CASSESWGDSNTEAFF	TGTGCCAGCAGTGAAAGCTGGGGAGACTCAAACACTGAAGCTTTCTTT
-	TRBD2	TRBV18	TRBJ2-1	CASSPPSGMRNEQFF	TGTGCCAGCTCACCCCCCAGCGGGATGAGAAATGAGCAGTTCTTC
few	TRBD1	TRBV19	TRBJ1-5	CASRTWGQGGNQPQHF	TGTGCCAGTAGGACATGGGGACAGGGCGGCAATCAGCCCCAGCATTTT
-	-	TRBV7-2	TRBJ2-7	CASSLDGLPSYEQYF	TGTGCCAGCAGCTTAGACGGACTTCCCTCCTACGAGCAGTACTTC
-	TRBD2	TRBV10-3	TRBJ2-3	CAISEMFGRGGHRDTQYF	TGTGCCATCAGTGAGATGTTCGGTCGGGGGGGTCATAGAGATACGCAGTATTTT
-	-	TRBV7-9	TRBJ1-1	CASSLRGGAVNTEAFF	TGTGCCAGCAGCCTCCGCGGGGGGGCCGTGAACACTGAAGCTTTCTTT
-	-	TRBV28	TRBJ1-1	CASSSPGQSEAFF	TGTGCCAGCAGTTCTCCGGGACAATCTGAAGCTTTCTTT
-	TRBD1	TRBV15	TRBJ1-2	CATGEGGQGASYTF	TGTGCCACCGGAGAGGGGGGACAGGGGGCCAGCTACACCTTC
once	TRBD1	TRBV28	TRBJ2-3	CASSPHGTGNTDTQYF	TGTGCCAGCAGTCCGCATGGGACAGGTAACACAGATACGCAGTATTTT
once	-	TRBV9	TRBJ2-2	CASSVNRGTNTGELFF	TGTGCCAGCAGCGTGAATCGGGGGACCAACACCGGGGAGCTGTTTTTT
-	-	TRBV27	TRBJ2-6	CASSSRAGANVLTF	TGTGCCAGCAGCTCCAGGGCTGGGGCCAACGTCCTGACTTTC
-	-	TRBV11-3	TRBJ2-3	CASSFGNRNTQYF	TGTGCCAGCAGCTTCGGGAATCGGAATACGCAGTATTTT
-	TRBD1	TRBV28	TRBJ1-5	CASSPMGQGRNQPQHF	TGTGCCAGCAGTCCGATGGGACAGGGCCGCAATCAGCCCCAGCATTTT
-	TRBD1	TRBV5-1	TRBJ2-7	CASSSAGTGLYEQYF	TGCGCCAGCAGCAGTGCCGGGACAGGACTATACGAGCAGTACTTC
-	-	TRBV5-1	TRBJ2-5	CASSSVQETQYF	TGCGCCAGCAGCTCGGTCCAAGAGACCCAGTACTTC
-	TRBD1	TRBV7-9	TRBJ1-4	CASNQQGGEKLFF	TGTGCCAGCAACCAACAGGGGGGCGAAAAACTGTTTTTT
once	TRBD1	TRBV5-1	TRBJ2-7	CASSTRTGGPYEQYF	TGCGCCAGCAGCACCCGGACAGGGGGCCCCTACGAGCAGTACTTC
-	-	TRBV7-2	TRBJ2-7	CASSLGRGYEQYF	TGTGCCAGCAGCTTAGGGAGGGGCTACGAGCAGTACTTC
-	-	TRBV28	TRBJ2-1	CASSPGTGWDEQFF	TGTGCCAGCTCTCCCGGGACTGGGTGGGATGAGCAGTTCTTC
-	-	TRBV5-1	TRBJ2-3	CASSLTHTDTQYF	TGCGCCAGCAGCCTCACTCACACAGATACGCAGTATTTT
-	-	TRBV6-1	TRBJ2-7	CASSEGGGGVYEQYF	TGTGCCAGCAGTGAAGGAGGAGGGGGGGTTTACGAGCAGTACTTC
-	TRBD2	TRBV5-4	TRBJ2-7	CASSLALREGHEQYF	TGTGCCAGCAGCTTGGCTTTGCGGGAGGGCCACGAGCAGTACTTC
once	TRBD2	TRBV18	TRBJ2-2	CASSPGLAGSPNTGELFF	TGTGCCAGCTCACCGGGACTAGCGGGAAGCCCGAACACCGGGGAGCTGTTTTTT
-	-	TRBV6-5	TRBJ2-5	CASSYGALGETQYF	TGTGCCAGCAGTTACGGGGCTCTAGGAGAGACCCAGTACTTC
-	-	TRBV27	TRBJ2-1	CGVSGGQSSDEQFF	TGTGGGGTTTCGGGGGGCCAGTCTAGCGATGAGCAGTTCTTC
-	-	TRBV6-1	TRBJ2-7	CASSEIGGFYEQYF	TGTGCCAGCAGTGAAATTGGCGGCTTCTACGAGCAGTACTTC
-	-	TRBV7-2	TRBJ2-7	CASRRQAASSYEQYF	TGTGCCAGCAGGCGACAGGCCGCGAGCTCCTACGAGCAGTACTTC
-	-	TRBV18	TRBJ1-1	CASSPYRDLAEAFF	TGTGCCAGCTCACCATACCGGGACTTAGCTGAAGCTTTCTTT
-	TRBD1	TRBV29-1	TRBJ2-4	CSGAEGQLGKNIQYF	TGCAGCGGCGCTGAGGGACAGTTAGGCAAAAACATTCAGTACTTC
-	-	TRBV5-1	TRBJ2-7	CASSLDGYEQYF	TGCGCCAGCAGCTTGGACGGTTACGAGCAGTACTTC
few	-	TRBV4-1	TRBJ1-2	CASSRNAGDYGYTF	TGCGCCAGCAGCCGAAACGCAGGGGACTATGGCTACACCTTC
once	TRBD2	TRBV6-6	TRBJ2-5	CASSYAGGRETQYF	TGTGCCAGCAGTTACGCCGGGGGGAGAGAGACCCAGTACTTC
-	TRBD1	TRBV6-6	TRBJ1-2	CASSKARGLEGYGYTF	TGTGCCAGCAGCAAGGCCAGGGGGCTTGAGGGCTATGGCTACACCTTC
-	-	TRBV6-1	TRBJ1-1	CASSALGGALNTEAFF	TGTGCCAGCAGTGCCTTGGGGGGAGCCCTGAACACTGAAGCTTTCTTT
-	TRBD1	TRBV2	TRBJ1-5	CASSGTGRLQPQHF	TGTGCCAGCAGTGGGACAGGGAGGCTTCAGCCCCAGCATTTT
-	-	TRBV29-1	TRBJ1-2	CSGGGANYGYTF	TGCAGCGGAGGGGGGGCAAACTATGGCTACACCTTC
-	TRBD1	TRBV7-2	TRBJ1-4	CASRLTGTGGEKLFF	TGTGCCAGCAGACTAACCGGGACAGGGGGAGAAAAACTGTTTTTT
-	-	TRBV29-1	TRBJ2-7	CSVVSTGSEQYF	TGCAGCGTTGTCAGCACAGGGTCCGAGCAGTACTTC
-	TRBD1	TRBV14	TRBJ2-1	CASSHLGQQQQFF	TGTGCCAGCAGCCATCTGGGACAGCAGCAGCAGTTCTTC
-	-	TRBV30	TRBJ1-4	CAWSDPGTTNEKLFF	TGTGCCTGGAGTGACCCGGGAACAACTAATGAAAAACTGTTTTTT
-	-	TRBV5-1	TRBJ2-1	CASSLFWGHEQFF	TGCGCCAGCAGCTTGTTTTGGGGGCACGAGCAGTTCTTC
-	TRBD1	TRBV28	TRBJ2-7	CASRRTGIYEQYF	TGTGCCAGCAGGCGGACAGGGATCTACGAGCAGTACTTC
-	-	TRBV2	TRBJ1-1	CASSARVSVDTEAFF	TGTGCCAGCAGTGCGAGGGTCTCGGTGGACACTGAAGCTTTCTTT
few	-	TRBV20-1	TRBJ2-1	CSASDNEQFF	TGCAGTGCCTCGGACAATGAGCAGTTCTTC
few	-	TRBV5-1	TRBJ2-5	CASSPQGQETQYF	TGCGCCAGCAGCCCACAGGGTCAAGAGACCCAGTACTTC
-	TRBD2	TRBV7-2	TRBJ2-1	CASSRFNGGASGEQFF	TGTGCCAGCAGCCGTTTTAACGGGGGGGCCTCTGGTGAGCAGTTCTTC
-	-	TRBV11-3	TRBJ2-7	CASSLAPGDEQYF	TGTGCCAGCAGCTTAGCTCCGGGGGACGAGCAGTACTTC